The T cell receptor beta chain under discussion was sequenced for a study of blood T cell repertoires in COVID-19. Turning to the study itself: The study drew acute and convalescent COVID-19 samples from the United States, Italy and Spain. In each case, the material was cDNA or gDNA derived from T cells, B-cell-depleted T cells, or PBMCs.

The CDR3 length is 19 residues. The germline CDR1 and CDR2 sequences are MNHEY and SVGEGT. The germline V and J ends were trimmed by 0 bases and 0 bases, with 21 bases remaining between them. The Seattle patients, enrolled during active infection, were followed longitudinally. As handled by the study authors: The assay estimated nucleated cells by amplifying reference gene primers. The data were produced by immunoSEQ multiplex PCR, yet TCRdb's version contains in-frame clones alone and is incomplete. D and trimming come from the DNA, and the V and J calls and clone size come from that table. The sample carries 150,000 to 200,000 clones, 86% recorded once.

The chain has TRBV6-2 or TRBV6-3 and TRBJ2-7; D is perhaps TRBD2 (5 bases). Sequenced: peripheral blood. The receptor was derived from a woman aged 55-69 years with COVID-19, enrolled during active disease. CDR3 region: CASSYSIRELWTRSYEQYF. For the CDR3, the DNA is TGTGCCAGCAGTTACTCGATTAGGGAGCTCTGGACTCGCTCCTACGAGCAGTACTTC.